These 5 T cell receptor beta chains came from one sample sequenced in a study of identical twins. TCRdb reprocessed the 5' RACE reads via MiXCR and lists one record per CDR3 protein. The sample has 650,000 to 800,000 distinct CDR3 sequences, 8.6% seen once. These data were also filed under a second study, of yellow fever vaccine responses in identical twins.

The sample consisted of PBMCs. The origin of the receptors is a young woman in good health.

This clonotype was counted between two and nine times. This chain joins TRBV29-1 and TRBJ2-7; D remains ambiguous. Trimming removed 4 bases from V and 4 bases from J, with 8 bases in between. Germline values: CDR1 SQVTM, CDR2 ANQGSEA. The length of the CDR3 is 11 residues. The CDR3: CSVATEYEQYF. Here the CDR3 DNA reads TGCAGCGTTGCGACGGAGTACGAGCAGTACTTC.

This clonotype was counted ten times or more. This rearrangement joins TRBV4-2 to TRBJ2-7; D might be TRBD1 or TRBD2, each matching 6 bases. CDR3 size: 15 residues. Germline CDR1 LGHNA, CDR2 YNFKEQ. Deletions cut 0 bases from V and 4 bases from J, with 13 bases between. CDR3 nucleotides: TGTGCCAGCAGCCAAGATTTCAGGGGAGGATACGAGCAGTACTTC. This codes for CASSQDFRGGYEQYF.

This clonotype was seen a handful of times. The CDR3 loop is CASSQDRPDQPQHF. The CDR3 nucleotides are TGCGCCAGCAGCCAAGATAGACCAGATCAGCCCCAGCATTTT. V usage is TRBV4-1 and J usage is TRBJ1-5; D call uncertain. The CDR3 is 14 residues long. V dropped 0 bases and J dropped 5 bases, with 8 bases sitting between them. From germline, CDR1 is MGHRA and CDR2 YSYEKL.

This chain links TRBV15 with TRBJ2-1, with a possible D match to TRBD1 (6 bases). V was pared by 3 bases and J by 0 bases, with 15 bases between. This CDR3 comprises 17 residues. Germline V gene data show CDR1 as LNHNV and CDR2 as YYDKDF (reference sequence). In DNA form, the CDR3 reads TGTGCCACCAGCAGGGCTTATCAGGGGAGCTCCTACAATGAGCAGTTCTTC. Protein: CATSRAYQGSSYNEQFF.

The chain employs TRBV6-5 and TRBJ1-1; D may be TRBD1 (5 bases). Germline V lookup: CDR1 MNHEY, CDR2 SVGAGI. The CDR3 is made up of 13 amino acids. Trimming took off 0 bases at V and 6 bases at J, with 8 bases between the two ends. The CDR3 region is CASSYSETAEAFF. CDR3 in DNA: TGTGCCAGCAGTTACTCGGAGACAGCTGAAGCTTTCTTT.